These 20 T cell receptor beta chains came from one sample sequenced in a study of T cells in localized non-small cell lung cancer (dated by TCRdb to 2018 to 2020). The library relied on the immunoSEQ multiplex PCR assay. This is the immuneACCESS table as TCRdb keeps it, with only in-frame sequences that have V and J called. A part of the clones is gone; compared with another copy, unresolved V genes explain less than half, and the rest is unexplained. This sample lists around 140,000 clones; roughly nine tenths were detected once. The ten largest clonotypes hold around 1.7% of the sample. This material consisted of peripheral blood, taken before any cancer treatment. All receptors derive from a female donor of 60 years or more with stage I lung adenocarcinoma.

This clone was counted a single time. The CDR3 here is CASSEQGGSEKLFF. As DNA, the CDR3 is TGTGCCAGCAGCGAACAGGGTGGGAGTGAAAAACTGTTTTTT. This chain joins TRBV9 and TRBJ1-4; perhaps TRBD1 as D (6 bases). Germline values: CDR1 SGDLS, CDR2 YYNGEE. V lost 3 bases and J 7 bases, leaving 13 bases between the germline ends. This CDR3 has 14 amino acids.

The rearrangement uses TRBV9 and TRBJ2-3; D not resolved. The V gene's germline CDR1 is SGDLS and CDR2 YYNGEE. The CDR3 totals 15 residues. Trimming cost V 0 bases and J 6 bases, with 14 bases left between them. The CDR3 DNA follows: TGTGCCAGCAGCGTAGGCTTAGTGATGAGGGATACGCAGTATTTT. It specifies CASSVGLVMRDTQYF.

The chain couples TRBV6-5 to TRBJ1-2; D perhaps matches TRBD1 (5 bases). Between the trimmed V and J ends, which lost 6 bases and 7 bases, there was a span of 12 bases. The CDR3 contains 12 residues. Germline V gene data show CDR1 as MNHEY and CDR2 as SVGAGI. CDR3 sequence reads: CASSPVGGGYTF. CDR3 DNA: TGTGCCAGCAGCCCAGTCGGGGGTGGCTACACCTTC.

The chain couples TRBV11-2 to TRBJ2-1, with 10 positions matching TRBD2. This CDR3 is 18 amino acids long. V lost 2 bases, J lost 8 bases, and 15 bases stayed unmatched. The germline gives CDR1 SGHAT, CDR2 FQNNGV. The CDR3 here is CASSLRSSGSRERDEQFF. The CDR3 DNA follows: TGTGCCAGCAGCTTAAGGTCTAGCGGGAGTCGGGAGAGAGATGAGCAGTTCTTC.

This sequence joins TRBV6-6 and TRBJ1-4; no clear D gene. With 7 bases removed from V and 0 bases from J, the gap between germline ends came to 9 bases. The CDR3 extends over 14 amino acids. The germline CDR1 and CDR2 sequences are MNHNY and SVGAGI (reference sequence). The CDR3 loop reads CASKADATNEKLFF. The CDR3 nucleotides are TGTGCCAGCAAGGCGGATGCAACTAATGAAAAACTGTTTTTT.

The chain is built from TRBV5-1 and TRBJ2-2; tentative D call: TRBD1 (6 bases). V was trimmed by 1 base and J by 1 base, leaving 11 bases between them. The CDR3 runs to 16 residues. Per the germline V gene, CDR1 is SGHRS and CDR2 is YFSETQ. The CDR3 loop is CASSLSETGNTGELFF. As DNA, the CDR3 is TGCGCCAGCAGCTTGTCGGAGACAGGGAACACCGGGGAGCTGTTTTTT. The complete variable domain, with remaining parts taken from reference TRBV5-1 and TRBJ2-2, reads KAGVTQTPRYLIKTRGQQVTLSCSPISGHRSVSWYQQTPGQGLQFLFEYFSETQRNKGNFPGRFSGRQFSNSRSEMNVSTLELGDSALYLCASSLSETGNTGELFFGEGSRLTVL.

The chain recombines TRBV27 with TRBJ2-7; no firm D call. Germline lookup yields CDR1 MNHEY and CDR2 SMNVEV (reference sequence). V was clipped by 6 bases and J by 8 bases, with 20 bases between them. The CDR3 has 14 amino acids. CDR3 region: CASSTAGTRSQQYF. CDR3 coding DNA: TGTGCCAGCAGCACAGCAGGAACCCGGTCCCAGCAGTACTTC.

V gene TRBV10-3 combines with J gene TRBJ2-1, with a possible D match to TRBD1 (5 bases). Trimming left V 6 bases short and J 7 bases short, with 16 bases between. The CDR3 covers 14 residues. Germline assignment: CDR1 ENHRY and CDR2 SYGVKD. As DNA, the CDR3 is TGTGCCATCAGCGTTAGGGGTAAGAGAAATGAGCAGTTCTTC. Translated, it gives CAISVRGKRNEQFF.

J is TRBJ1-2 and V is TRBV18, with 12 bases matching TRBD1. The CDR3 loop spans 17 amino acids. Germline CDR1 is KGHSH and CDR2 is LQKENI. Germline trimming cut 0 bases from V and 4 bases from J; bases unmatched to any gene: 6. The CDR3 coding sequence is TGTGCCAGCTCACCACCGGGACAGGGGGCCCTGGGCTATGGCTACACCTTC. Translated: CASSPPGQGALGYGYTF.

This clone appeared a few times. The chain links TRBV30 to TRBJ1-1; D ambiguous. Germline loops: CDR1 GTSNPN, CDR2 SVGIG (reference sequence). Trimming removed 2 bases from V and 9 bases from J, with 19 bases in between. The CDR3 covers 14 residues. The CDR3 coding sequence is TGTGCCTGGAGTACCAGGAGGGCATCCCGGCAAGCTTTCTTT. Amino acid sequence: CAWSTRRASRQAFF.

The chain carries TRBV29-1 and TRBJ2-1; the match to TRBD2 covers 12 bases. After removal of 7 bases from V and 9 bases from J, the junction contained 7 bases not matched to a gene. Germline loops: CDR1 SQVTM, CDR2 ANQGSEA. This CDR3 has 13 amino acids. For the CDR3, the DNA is TGCAGCGGCGTACTAGCGGGAGGTTCTGAGCAGTTCTTC. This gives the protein CSGVLAGGSEQFF.

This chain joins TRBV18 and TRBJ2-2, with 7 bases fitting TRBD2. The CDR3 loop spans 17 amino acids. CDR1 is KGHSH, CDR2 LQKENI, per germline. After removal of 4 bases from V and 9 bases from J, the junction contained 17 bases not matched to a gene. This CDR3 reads CASSRPGTTTVPRELFF. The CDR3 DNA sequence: TGTGCCAGCTCACGACCCGGGACTACCACTGTCCCCCGGGAGCTGTTTTTT. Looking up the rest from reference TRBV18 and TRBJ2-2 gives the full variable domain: NAGVMQNPRHLVRRRGQEARLRCSPMKGHSHVYWYRQLPEEGLKFMVYLQKENIIDESGMPKERFSAEFPKEGPSILRIQQVVRGDSAAYFCASSRPGTTTVPRELFFGEGSRLTVL.

The CDR3 DNA is TGTGCCAGCAGCTATGGACAGGGGGATGGCTACACCTTC. Protein sequence: CASSYGQGDGYTF. V gene TRBV5-8 combines with J gene TRBJ1-2, with TRBD1 identical over 10 bases. There are 13 residues in the CDR3. CDR1 is SGHTS and CDR2 is YDEGEE in the germline V gene. Germline trimming cut 3 bases from V and 6 bases from J; bases unmatched to any gene: 2.

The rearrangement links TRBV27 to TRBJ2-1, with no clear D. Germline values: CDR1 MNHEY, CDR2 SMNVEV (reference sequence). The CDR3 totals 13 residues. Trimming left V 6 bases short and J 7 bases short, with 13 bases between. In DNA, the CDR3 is TGTGCCAGCAGCGAAAAGGTTGGTAATGAGCAGTTCTTC. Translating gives CASSEKVGNEQFF.

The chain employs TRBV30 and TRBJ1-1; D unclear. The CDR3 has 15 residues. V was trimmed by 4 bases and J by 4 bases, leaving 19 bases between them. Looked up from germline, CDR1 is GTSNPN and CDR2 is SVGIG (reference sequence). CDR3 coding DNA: TGTGCCTGGAAACCCAACTTAGGAGGGCGCACTGAAGCTTTCTTT. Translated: CAWKPNLGGRTEAFF.

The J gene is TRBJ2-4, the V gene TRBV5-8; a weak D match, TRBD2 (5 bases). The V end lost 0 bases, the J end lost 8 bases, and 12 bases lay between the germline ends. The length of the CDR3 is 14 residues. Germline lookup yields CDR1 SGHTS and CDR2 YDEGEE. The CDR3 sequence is CASSLGRLGDIQYF. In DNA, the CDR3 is TGTGCCAGCAGCTTGGGGAGGCTTGGGGACATTCAGTACTTC.

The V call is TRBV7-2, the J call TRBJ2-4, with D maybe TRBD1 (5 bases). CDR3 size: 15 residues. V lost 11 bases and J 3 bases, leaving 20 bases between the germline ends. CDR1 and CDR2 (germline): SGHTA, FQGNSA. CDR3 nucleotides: TGTGCCTCACAGAAAGGGGCTACAAACAAAAACATTCAGTACTTC. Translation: CASQKGATNKNIQYF.

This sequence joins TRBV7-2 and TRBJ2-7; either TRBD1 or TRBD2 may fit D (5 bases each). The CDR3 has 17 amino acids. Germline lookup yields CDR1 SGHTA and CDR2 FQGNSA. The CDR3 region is CATLPRSGTASSYEQYF. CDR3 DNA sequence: TGTGCAACCCTCCCCCGGAGTGGGACGGCGAGCTCCTACGAGCAGTACTTC.

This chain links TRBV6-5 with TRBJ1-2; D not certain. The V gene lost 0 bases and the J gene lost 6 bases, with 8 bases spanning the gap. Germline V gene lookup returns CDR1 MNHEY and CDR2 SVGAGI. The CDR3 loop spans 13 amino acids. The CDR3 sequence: CASSYSWANGYTF. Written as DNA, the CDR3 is TGTGCCAGCAGTTACTCTTGGGCGAATGGCTACACCTTC.

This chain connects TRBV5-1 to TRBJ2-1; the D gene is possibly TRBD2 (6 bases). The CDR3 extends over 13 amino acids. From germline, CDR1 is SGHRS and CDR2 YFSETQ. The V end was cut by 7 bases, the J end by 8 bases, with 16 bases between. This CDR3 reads CASCYGSWDEQFF. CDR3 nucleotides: TGCGCCAGCTGTTACGGGAGTTGGGATGAGCAGTTCTTC.